This record looks at one T cell receptor (beta chain) sequence and its context. Its antigen remains undetermined. Nothing much larger sits one base from this clone, and base qualities are not available. Distinct nucleotide sequences in the sample also encode this CDR3. This record belongs to a study of shared clonotypes between healthy human individuals (dated by TCRdb to 2020 to 2022). General notes on the study: Two women and a few men aged 18 to 49 years were included in the cohort. For each donor, CD4 naive and CD4 memory were each run on three plates, CD8 naive on two plates, and CD8 memory on one plate. The study deeply sequenced blood TCR repertoires of five healthy adults to estimate repertoire size and the extent of clonotype sharing between individuals. To increase sequencing depth and limit assay-specific biases, TCR repertoire library preparation and sequencing were carried out by different laboratories using diverse techniques. Each donor's leukapheresis produced roughly between about 0.8 and 8.9 billion PBMCs.

Reading the germline V gene gives CDR1 MNHNS and CDR2 SASEGT. V sheds 3 bases and J sheds 4 bases, leaving 6 bases between their ends. The cysteine opens and the phenylalanine closes a CDR3 of 13 amino acids. Here the CDR3 DNA is all that survives: 39 bases in frame from base 1. Donors were healthy HIV-negative adults with no recently reported acute infections or vaccinations. Only Caucasian adults living in Nashville, Tennessee, USA were represented among the donors. CD4+ T cells were enriched by magnetic negative selection, after which naive cells were positively selected on CD45RA and the negative fraction was taken as the memory subset. Blood was obtained by leukapheresis, after which PBMCs were separated by Ficoll-Histopaque density gradient centrifugation and cryopreserved in liquid nitrogen vapor phase. Analytical flow cytometry was used to check the purity and quantity of every magnetically sorted T cell population. Each sorted fraction had its genomic DNA isolated and then quantified by UV absorbance on a Nanodrop 2000c.

Using the deep immunoSEQ assay, multiplex PCR amplified TCR CDR3 regions from genomic DNA. Genomic DNA extracted from each cell subset was distributed evenly over all wells of several immunoSEQ 96-well plates, and each plate served as one replicate. For sorted subsets, about 200 ng genomic DNA, equal to some 30,000 T cell genomes, was loaded into each replicate PCR. The purified libraries were quantified using a Qubit 3.0 fluorometer, sized with a Bioanalyzer 2100, and then quantified again using the KAPA Library Quantification kit. Every immunoSEQ 96-well plate was sequenced on a separate single-read 150-cycle Illumina NextSeq 550 flow cell. Turning to the authors' computational methods: The immunoSEQ output contained only junctional sequences without quality scores, so filtering could not match that applied to full-length reads. To assign V/J genes and CDR3, sequences were annotated using PyIR, a Python wrapper for IgBLAST v1.9, with IMGT germline references. Reads were filtered out if the reads had weak V/J assignments (E-value above 1e-6), no CDR3, stop codons, out-of-frame junctions, or ambiguous translated residues. A V3J clonotype was defined by an identical inferred V gene, J gene, and CDR3 amino acid sequence. Percentage overlap between repertoires was calculated by dividing the number of shared unique clonotypes by the size of the smaller repertoire. RTK rarefaction, the Chao1 estimator, and Recon v2.1 estimates of unobserved clonotypes were used to assess repertoire richness. For all TCRbeta clonotypes obtained by the gDNA method from a few donors, generation probabilities were computed with OLGA. TCRdb mirrors the immuneACCESS table, restricted to in-frame sequences. Some clones are absent from its copies; in checked studies, under half trace to an unresolved V gene, and the reason for the others is unknown. The V and J calls and clone size come from that table; D and trimming were worked out from the DNA. The sample table shows approximately 980,000 clones, and approximately 76% are seen once. Clones ranked in the top ten supply around 1.4% of the sample.

Points the paper makes about the study in general: Across a handful of donors, 5% to 6% of naive CD4, approximately 3.5% of naive CD8, 2% to 2.5% of memory CD4, and about 0.4% of memory CD8 clonotypes were shared. The small number of donors limited the genetic and exposure-history diversity represented. Naive subsets generally had larger estimated clonotype richness than memory subsets. Compared with non-shared clonotypes, the clonotypes found in all four sorted-subset donors had higher generation probabilities. Incomplete sequencing was indicated by rarefaction of sorted-subset datasets, despite the large sequencing depth. Only blood was sampled, and tissue TCR repertoires likely differ from those in blood. Pairwise subsampling led to the expectation that sequencing depth would affect the degree of clonotype sharing among donors.

Sequencing was done on a sample of memory CD4+ T cells sorted from blood. The intended sense of this specimen's cell subset or site label: CD45RA-negative fraction. Here the chain combines TRBV6-1 and TRBJ1-4; the D gene is not confidently resolved. The sequence was obtained from a man aged 18 to 30 in good health. The nucleotide sequence is given as TGTGCCAGCAGTGAGCGTGATAATGAAAAACTGTTTTTT. It encodes CASSERDNEKLFF.